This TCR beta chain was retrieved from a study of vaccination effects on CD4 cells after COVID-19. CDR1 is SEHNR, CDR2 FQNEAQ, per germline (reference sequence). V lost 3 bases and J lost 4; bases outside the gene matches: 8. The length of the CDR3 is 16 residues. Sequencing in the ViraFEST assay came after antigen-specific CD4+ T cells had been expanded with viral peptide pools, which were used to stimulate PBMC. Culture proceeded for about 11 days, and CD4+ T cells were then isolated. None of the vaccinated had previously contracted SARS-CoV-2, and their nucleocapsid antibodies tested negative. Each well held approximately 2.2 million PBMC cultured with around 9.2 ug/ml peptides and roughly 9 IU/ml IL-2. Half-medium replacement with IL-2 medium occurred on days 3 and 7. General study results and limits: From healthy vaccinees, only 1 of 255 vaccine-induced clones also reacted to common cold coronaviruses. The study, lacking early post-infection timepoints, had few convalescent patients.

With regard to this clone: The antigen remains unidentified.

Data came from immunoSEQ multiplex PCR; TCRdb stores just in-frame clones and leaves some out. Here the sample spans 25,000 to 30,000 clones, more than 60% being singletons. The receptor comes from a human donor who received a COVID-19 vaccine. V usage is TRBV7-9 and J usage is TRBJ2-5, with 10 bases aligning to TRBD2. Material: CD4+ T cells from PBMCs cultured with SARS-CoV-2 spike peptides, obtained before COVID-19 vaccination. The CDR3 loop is CASSFPPGLARETQYF. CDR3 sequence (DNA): TGTGCCAGCAGCTTCCCTCCGGGACTAGCGAGAGAGACCCAGTACTTC.